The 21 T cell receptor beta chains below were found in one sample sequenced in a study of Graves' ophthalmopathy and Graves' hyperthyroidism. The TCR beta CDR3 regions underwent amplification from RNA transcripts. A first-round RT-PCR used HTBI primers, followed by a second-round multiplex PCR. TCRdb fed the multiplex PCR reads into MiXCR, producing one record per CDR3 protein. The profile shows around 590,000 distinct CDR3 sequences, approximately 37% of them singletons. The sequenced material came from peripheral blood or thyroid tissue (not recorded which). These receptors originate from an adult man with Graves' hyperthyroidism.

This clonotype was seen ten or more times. For the CDR3, the DNA is TGCGCCAGCACGCACGGGACACTGGATTTTTTCACCGACGAGCAGTACTTC. Translating gives CASTHGTLDFFTDEQYF. This chain joins TRBV5-1 and TRBJ2-7, with TRBD1 as a possible D gene (6 bases). CDR1 and CDR2 (germline): SGHRS, YFSETQ. Trimming stripped 6 bases from V and 5 bases from J, with 27 bases between. CDR3 size: 17 residues.

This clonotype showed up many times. Here the CDR3 DNA reads TGTGCCAGCAGCTTATCAGGGGGACAGGGCGAAACCTCCTACGAGCAGTACTTC. As protein: CASSLSGGQGETSYEQYF. The chain joins TRBV7-2 to TRBJ2-7, with 9 bases lining up with TRBD1. V lost 2 bases to trimming and J lost 0 bases; unmatched junction nucleotides: 11. The CDR3 is 18 residues long. Germline assignment: CDR1 SGHTA and CDR2 FQGNSA. The entire variable domain, with the rest obtained from reference TRBV7-2 and TRBJ2-7, is as follows: GAGVSQSPSNKVTEKGKDVELRCDPISGHTALYWYRQSLGQGLEFLIYFQGNSAPDKSGLPSDRFSAERTGGSVSTLTIQRTQQEDSAVYLCASSLSGGQGETSYEQYFGPGTRLTVT.

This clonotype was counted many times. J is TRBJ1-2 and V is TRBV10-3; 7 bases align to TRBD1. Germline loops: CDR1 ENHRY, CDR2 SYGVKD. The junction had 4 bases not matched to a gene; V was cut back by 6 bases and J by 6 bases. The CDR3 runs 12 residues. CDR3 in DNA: TGTGCCATCAGCACCGGGACAGATGGCTACACCTTC. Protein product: CAISTGTDGYTF.

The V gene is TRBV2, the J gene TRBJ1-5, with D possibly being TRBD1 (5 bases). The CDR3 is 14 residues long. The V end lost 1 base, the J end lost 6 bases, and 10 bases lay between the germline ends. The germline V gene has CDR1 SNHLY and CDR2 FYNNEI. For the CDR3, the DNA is TGTGCCAGCAGTGAAGGCAGGGAGGGTCAGCCCCAGCATTTT. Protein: CASSEGREGQPQHF.

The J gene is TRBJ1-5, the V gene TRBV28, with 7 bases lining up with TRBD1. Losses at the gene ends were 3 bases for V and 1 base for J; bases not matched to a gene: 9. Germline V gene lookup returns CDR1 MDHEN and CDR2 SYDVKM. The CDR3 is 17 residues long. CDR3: CASSFVPGQLSNQPQHF. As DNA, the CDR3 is TGTGCCAGCAGTTTCGTTCCGGGACAGCTAAGCAATCAGCCCCAGCATTTT.

The CDR3 sequence is CASSAYDRNYGYTF. The CDR3 nucleotides read TGTGCCAGCAGTGCCTATGACAGGAACTATGGCTACACCTTC. V is TRBV2 and J is TRBJ1-2, with D perhaps matching TRBD1 (6 bases). With 4 bases removed from V and 2 bases from J, the gap between germline ends came to 11 bases. This CDR3 has 14 residues. Germline V lookup: CDR1 SNHLY, CDR2 FYNNEI.

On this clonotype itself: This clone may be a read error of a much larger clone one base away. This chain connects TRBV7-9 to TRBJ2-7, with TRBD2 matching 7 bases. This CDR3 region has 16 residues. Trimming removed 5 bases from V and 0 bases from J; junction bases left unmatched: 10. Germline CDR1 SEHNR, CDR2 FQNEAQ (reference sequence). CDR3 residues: CASSGPGGGSSYEQYF. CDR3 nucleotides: TGTGCCAGCAGCGGTCCGGGGGGAGGGAGCTCCTACGAGCAGTACTTC.

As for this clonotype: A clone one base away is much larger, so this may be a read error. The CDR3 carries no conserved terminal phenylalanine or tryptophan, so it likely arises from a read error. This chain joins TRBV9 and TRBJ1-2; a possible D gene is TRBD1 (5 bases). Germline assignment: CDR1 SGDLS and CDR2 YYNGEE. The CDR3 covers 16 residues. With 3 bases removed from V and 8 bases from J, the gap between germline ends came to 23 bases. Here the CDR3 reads CASSELGGGDYEGYTL. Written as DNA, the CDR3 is TGTGCCAGCAGCGAGCTCGGGGGTGGGGACTATGAGGGCTACACCCTC.

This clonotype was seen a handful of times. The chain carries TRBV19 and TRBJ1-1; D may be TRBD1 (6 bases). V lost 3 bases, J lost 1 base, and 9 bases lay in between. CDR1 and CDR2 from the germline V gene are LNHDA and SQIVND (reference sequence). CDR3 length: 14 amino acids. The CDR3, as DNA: TGTGCCAGTAGTATGAGGGGGAAGAACACTGAAGCTTTCTTT. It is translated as CASSMRGKNTEAFF.

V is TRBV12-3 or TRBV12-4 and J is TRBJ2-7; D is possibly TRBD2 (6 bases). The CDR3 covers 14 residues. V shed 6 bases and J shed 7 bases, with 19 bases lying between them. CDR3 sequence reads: CASSPEAARGEQYF. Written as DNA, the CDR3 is TGTGCCAGCAGCCCGGAGGCCGCTCGGGGGGAGCAGTACTTC.

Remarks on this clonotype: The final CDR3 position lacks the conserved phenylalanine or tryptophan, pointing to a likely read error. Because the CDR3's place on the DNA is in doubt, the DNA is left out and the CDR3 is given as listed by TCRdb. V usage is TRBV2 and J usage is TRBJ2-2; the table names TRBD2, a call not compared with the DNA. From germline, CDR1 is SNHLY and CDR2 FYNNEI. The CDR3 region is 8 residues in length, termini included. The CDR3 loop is CASKQGLA.

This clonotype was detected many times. DNA of the CDR3: TGTGCCAGCAGCGCTCCACAGGGAAGCTCCTATAATTCACCCCTCCACTTT. Protein sequence: CASSAPQGSSYNSPLHF. The chain uses TRBV9 and TRBJ1-6, with D perhaps matching TRBD1 (6 bases). Between the trimmed V and J ends, which lost 3 bases and 0 bases, there was a span of 13 bases. CDR1 and CDR2 (germline): SGDLS, YYNGEE. There are 17 residues in the CDR3. Drawing the rest from reference TRBV9 and TRBJ1-6, the complete variable domain is DSGVTQTPKHLITATGQRVTLRCSPRSGDLSVYWYQQSLDQGLQFLIQYYNGEERAKGNILERFSAQQFPDLHSELNLSSLELGDSALYFCASSAPQGSSYNSPLHFGNGTRLTVT.

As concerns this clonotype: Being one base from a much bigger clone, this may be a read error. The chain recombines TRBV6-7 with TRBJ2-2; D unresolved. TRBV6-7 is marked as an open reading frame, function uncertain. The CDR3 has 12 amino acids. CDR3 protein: CTSSHSTRELFF. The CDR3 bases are TGTACCAGCAGCCACTCAACCAGGGAGCTGTTTTTT.

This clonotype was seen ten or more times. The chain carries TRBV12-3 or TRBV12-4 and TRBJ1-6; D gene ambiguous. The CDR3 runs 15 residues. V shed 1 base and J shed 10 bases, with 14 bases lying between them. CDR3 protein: CASSLGVVGFSPLHF. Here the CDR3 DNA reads TGTGCCAGCAGTTTAGGGGTAGTGGGGTTCTCACCCCTCCACTTT.

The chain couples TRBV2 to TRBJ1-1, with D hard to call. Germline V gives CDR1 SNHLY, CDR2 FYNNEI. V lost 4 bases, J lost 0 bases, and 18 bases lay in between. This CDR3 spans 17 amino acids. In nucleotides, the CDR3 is TGTGCCAGCAGTGGTTTCCGGGAGATAAAGATGAACACTGAAGCTTTCTTT. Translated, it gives CASSGFREIKMNTEAFF.

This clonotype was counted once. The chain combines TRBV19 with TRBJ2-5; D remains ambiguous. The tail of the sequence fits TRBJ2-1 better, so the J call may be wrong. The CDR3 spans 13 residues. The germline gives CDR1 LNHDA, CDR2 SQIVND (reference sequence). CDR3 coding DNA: TGTGCCAGTAGCTCTACCAGGTACAATGAGCAGTTCTTC. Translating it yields CASSSTRYNEQFF.

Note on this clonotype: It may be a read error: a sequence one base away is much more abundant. CDR3 bases: TGTGCCAGCAGTCAGGCTGGGGCAGTCAATGAAAAACTGTTTTTT. As protein: CASSQAGAVNEKLFF. V usage is TRBV2 and J usage is TRBJ1-4, with a weak D call TRBD1 (5 bases). The CDR3 contains 15 residues. The germline CDR1 and CDR2 sequences are SNHLY and FYNNEI. Trimming shortened V by 5 bases and J by 5 bases, and 15 bases separated the two germline ends.

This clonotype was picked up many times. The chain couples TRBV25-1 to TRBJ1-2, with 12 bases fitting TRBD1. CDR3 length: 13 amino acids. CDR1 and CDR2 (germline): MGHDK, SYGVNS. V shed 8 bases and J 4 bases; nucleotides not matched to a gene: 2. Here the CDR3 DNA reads TGTGCCAGCGGGGGACAGGGGGCCTATGGCTACACCTTC. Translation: CASGGQGAYGYTF.

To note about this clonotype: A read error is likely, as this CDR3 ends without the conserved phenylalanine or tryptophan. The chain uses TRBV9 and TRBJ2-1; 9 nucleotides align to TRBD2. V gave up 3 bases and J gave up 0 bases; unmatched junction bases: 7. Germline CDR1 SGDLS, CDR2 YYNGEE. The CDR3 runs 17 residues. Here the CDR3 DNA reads TGTGCCAGCAGCGCAAGACTAGCGGAGAGCTCCTACAATGAGCAGTTCAGA. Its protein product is CASSARLAESSYNEQFR.

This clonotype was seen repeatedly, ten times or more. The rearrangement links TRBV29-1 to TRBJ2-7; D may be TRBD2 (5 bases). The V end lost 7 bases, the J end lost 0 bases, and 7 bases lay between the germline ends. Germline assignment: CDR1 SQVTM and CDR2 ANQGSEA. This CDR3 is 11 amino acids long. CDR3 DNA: TGCAGCGCGGGAAGCTCCTACGAGCAGTACTTC. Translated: CSAGSSYEQYF.

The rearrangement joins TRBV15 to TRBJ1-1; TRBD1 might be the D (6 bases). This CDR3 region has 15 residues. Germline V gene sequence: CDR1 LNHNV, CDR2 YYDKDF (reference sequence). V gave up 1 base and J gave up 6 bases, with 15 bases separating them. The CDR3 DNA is TGTGCCACCAGCAGAGTTACGGGGGCGTGGGCTGAAGCTTTCTTT. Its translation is CATSRVTGAWAEAFF.